The TCR beta chain described here comes from a study of T cells in Graves' hyperthyroidism and ophthalmopathy. General study findings and limits: Also found in blood were most expanded thyroid clonotypes above 0.001.

Looked up from germline, CDR1 is MDHEN and CDR2 is SYDVKM. Trimming took 7 bases from V and 8 from J; bases not matched to a gene: 6. This CDR3 has 13 amino acids. It was uncontrolled infection, other autoimmune disease, pregnancy or lactation that excluded patients. Comments on this clonotype: Its specificity is unknown.

Authors of the study amplified TCR beta CDR3 regions from RNA transcripts. The HTBI set primed first-round TCR CDR3 RT-PCR. TCRdb reprocessed the multiplex PCR reads via MiXCR and lists one record per CDR3 protein. The repertoire holds 550,000 to 800,000 distinct CDR3 sequences, approximately 15% seen once, with 15% to 19% in the top ten. The receptor's source is a man in his forties or fifties with Graves' hyperthyroidism. Sequenced material: blood. The V and J genes are TRBV28 and TRBJ2-1; 9 bases align to TRBD1. The CDR3 here is CASTRTGEDEQFF. The CDR3 DNA reads TGTGCCAGCACCAGGACAGGGGAAGATGAGCAGTTCTTC. The whole variable domain, remainder taken from reference TRBV28 and TRBJ2-1, is DVKVTQSSRYLVKRTGEKVFLECVQDMDHENMFWYRQDPGLGLRLIYFSYDVKMKEKGDIPEGYSVSREKKERFSLILESASTNQTSMYLCASTRTGEDEQFFGPGTRLTVL.